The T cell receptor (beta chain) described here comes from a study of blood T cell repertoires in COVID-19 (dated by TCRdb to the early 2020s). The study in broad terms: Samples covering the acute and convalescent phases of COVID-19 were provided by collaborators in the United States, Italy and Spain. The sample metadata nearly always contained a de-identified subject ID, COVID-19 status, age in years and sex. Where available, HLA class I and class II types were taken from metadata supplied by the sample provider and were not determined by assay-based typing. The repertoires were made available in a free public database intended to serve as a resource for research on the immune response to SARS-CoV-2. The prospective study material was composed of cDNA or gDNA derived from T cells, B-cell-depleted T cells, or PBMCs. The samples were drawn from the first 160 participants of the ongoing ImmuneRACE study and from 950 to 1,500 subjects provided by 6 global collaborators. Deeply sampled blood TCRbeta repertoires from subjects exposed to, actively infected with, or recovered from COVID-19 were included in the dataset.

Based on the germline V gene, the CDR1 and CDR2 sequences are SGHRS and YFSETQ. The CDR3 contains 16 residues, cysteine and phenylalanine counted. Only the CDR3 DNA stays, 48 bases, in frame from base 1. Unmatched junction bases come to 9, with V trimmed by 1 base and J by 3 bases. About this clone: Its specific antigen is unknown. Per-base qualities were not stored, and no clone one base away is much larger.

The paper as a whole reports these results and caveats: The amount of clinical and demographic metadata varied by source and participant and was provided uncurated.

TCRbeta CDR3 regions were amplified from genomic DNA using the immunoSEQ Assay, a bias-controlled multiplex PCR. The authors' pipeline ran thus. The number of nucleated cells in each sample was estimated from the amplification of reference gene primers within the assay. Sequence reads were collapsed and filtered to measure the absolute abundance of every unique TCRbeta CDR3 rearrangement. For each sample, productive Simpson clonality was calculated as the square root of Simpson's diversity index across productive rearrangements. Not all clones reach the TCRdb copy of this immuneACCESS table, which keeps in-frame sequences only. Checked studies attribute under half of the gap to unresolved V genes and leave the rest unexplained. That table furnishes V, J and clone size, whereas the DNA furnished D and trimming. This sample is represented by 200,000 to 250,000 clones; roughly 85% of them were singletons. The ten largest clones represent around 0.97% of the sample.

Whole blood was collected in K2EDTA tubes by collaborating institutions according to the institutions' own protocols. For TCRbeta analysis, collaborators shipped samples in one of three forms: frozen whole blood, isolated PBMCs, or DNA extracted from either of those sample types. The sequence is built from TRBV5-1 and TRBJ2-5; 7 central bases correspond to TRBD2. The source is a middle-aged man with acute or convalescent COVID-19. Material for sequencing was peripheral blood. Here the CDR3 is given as CASSLSGDLRKETQYF. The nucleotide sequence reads TGCGCCAGCAGCTTGAGCGGGGACCTCAGGAAAGAGACCCAGTACTTC. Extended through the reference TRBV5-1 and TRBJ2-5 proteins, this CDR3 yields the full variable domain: KAGVTQTPRYLIKTRGQQVTLSCSPISGHRSVSWYQQTPGQGLQFLFEYFSETQRNKGNFPGRFSGRQFSNSRSEMNVSTLELGDSALYLCASSLSGDLRKETQYFGPGTRLLVL.